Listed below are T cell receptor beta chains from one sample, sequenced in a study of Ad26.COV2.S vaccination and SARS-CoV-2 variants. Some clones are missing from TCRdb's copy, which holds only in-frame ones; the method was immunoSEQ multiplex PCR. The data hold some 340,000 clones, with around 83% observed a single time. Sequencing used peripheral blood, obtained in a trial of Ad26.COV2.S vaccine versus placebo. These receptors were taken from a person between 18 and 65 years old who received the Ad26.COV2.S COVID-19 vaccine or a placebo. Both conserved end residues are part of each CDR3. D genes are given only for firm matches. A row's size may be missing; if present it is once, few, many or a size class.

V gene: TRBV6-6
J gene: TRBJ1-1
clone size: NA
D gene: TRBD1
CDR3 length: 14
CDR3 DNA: TGTGCCAGCAGCACCCAGGGGGGGTTAACTGAAGCTTTCTTT
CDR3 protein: CASSTQGGLTEAFF

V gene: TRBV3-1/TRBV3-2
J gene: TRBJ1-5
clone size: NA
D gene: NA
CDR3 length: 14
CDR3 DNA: TGTGCCAGCAGCCAGGACACTGAGGGGCAGCCCCAGCATTTT
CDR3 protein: CASSQDTEGQPQHF

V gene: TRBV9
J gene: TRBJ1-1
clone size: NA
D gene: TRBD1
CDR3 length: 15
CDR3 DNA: TGTGCCAGCAGCGCACGGACAGGTTTGAACACTGAAGCTTTCTTT
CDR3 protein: CASSARTGLNTEAFF

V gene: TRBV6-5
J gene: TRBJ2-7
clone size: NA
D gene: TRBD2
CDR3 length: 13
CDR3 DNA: TGTGCCAGCAGTTACGTACTAGCGTCCGAGCAGTACTTC
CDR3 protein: CASSYVLASEQYF

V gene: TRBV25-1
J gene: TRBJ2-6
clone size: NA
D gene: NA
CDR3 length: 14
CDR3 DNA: TGTGCCAGCAGTGAAAGTACTGGGGCCAACGTCCTGACTTTC
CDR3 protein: CASSESTGANVLTF

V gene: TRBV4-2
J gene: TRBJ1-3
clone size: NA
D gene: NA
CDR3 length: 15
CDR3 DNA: TGTGCCAGCAGCCAAGAAGATAAATCTGGAAACACCATATATTTT
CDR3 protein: CASSQEDKSGNTIYF

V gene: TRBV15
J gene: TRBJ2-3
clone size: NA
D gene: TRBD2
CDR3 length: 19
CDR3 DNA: TGTGCCACCAGCAGAGTGTACGGCGGGGGGGCGAGTAGGACAGATACGCAGTATTTT
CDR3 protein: CATSRVYGGGASRTDTQYF

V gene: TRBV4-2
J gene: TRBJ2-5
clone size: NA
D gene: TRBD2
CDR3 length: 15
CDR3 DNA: TGTGCCAGCAGCCAAATTAGCGGGGGGTTCGAGACCCAGTACTTC
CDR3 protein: CASSQISGGFETQYF

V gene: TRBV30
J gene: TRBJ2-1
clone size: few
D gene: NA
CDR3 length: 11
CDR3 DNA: TGTGCCTGGACCACCTACAATGAGCAGTTCTTC
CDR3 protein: CAWTTYNEQFF

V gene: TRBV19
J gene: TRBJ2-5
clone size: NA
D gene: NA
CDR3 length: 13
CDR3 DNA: TGTGCCAGTAGTGTTAGCTCGGGGGAGACCCAGTACTTC
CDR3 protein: CASSVSSGETQYF

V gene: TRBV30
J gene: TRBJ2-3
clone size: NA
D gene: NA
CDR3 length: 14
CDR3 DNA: TGTGCCTGGAAACTAGCAGTTAGCACAGATACGCAGTATTTT
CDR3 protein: CAWKLAVSTDTQYF

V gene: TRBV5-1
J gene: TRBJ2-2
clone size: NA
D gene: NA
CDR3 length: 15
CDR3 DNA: TGCGCCAGCAGCTCCGGACAGAAGAACACCGGGGAGCTGTTTTTT
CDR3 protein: CASSSGQKNTGELFF

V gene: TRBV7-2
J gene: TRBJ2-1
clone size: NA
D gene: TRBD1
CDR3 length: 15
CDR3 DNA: TGTGCCAGCAGCTTTACGACAGGGATGTACAATGAGCAGTTCTTC
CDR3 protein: CASSFTTGMYNEQFF

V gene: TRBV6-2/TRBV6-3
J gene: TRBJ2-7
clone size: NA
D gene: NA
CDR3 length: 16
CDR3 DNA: TGTGCCAGCAGTTACGGTCCAACCCTTTCCAAGGAGCGGCAGTACTTC
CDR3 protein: CASSYGPTLSKERQYF

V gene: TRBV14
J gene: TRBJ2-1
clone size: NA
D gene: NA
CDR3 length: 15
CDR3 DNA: TGTGCCAGCAGCCAAGATTTTAAGGGGCACAATGAGCAGTTCTTC
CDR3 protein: CASSQDFKGHNEQFF

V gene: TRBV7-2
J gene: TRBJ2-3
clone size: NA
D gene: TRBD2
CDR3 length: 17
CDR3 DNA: TGTGCCAGCAGCTTAGCCCCGGGGAGGGGTTTACGATATACGCAGTATTTT
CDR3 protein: CASSLAPGRGLRYTQYF

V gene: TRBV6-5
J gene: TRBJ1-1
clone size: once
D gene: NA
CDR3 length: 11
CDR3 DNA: TGTGCCAGCAGTATCGGTGTGAAGGCTTTCTTT
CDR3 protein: CASSIGVKAFF